This record covers a single TCR beta chain. What it recognizes is unknown. The data were obtained in a study of T cells in pancreatic ductal adenocarcinoma. Study results and limitations: Blood clonality (roughly 0.07) did not differ significantly from tumor (around 0.12).

The selected patients with pancreatic ductal adenocarcinoma had surgery but no neoadjuvant therapy. The germline V gene has CDR1 LGHNA and CDR2 YSLEER. The V gene lost 0 bases and the J gene lost 5 bases, with 16 bases spanning the gap. CDR3 length: 16 amino acids. Sequenced by immunoSEQ multiplex PCR; TCRdb stores in-frame clones only, minus some. The data contain some 5,400 clones, approximately 65% of them seen just once; the ten biggest clones take up approximately 8.2%. Source material: pancreatic tumor tissue. The receptor comes from a human donor with pancreatic ductal adenocarcinoma. The genes are TRBV4-3 and TRBJ1-1; a possible D gene is TRBD1 (5 bases). The CDR3 protein is CASSQEVGAGGTEAFF. The CDR3 region has the DNA TGCGCCAGCAGCCAAGAGGTCGGGGCGGGAGGGACTGAAGCTTTCTTT.